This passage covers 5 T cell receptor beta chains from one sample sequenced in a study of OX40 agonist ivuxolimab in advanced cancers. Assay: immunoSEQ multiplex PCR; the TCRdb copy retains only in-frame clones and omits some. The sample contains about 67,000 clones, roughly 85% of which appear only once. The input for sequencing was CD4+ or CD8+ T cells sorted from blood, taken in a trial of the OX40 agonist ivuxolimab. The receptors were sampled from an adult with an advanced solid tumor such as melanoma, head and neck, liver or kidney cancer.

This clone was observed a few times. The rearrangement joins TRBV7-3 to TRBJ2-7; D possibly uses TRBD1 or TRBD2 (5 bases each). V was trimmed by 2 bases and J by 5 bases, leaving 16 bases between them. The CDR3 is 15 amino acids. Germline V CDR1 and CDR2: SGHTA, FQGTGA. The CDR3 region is CASSLARVTKDEQYF. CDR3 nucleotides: TGTGCCAGCAGCTTAGCCAGGGTGACTAAGGACGAGCAGTACTTC.

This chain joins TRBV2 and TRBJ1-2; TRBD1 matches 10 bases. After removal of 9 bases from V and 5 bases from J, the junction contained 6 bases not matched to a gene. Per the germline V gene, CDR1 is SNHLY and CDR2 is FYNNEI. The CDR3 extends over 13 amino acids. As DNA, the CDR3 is TGTGCCAGGGCCCTGGGACAGGGGTATGGCTACACCTTC. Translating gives CARALGQGYGYTF.

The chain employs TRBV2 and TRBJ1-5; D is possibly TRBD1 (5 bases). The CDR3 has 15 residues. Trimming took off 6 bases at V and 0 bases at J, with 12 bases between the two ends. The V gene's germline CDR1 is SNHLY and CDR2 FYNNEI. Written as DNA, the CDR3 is TGTGCCAGCAGGGACGGGACGGATAGCAATCAGCCCCAGCATTTT. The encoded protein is CASRDGTDSNQPQHF.

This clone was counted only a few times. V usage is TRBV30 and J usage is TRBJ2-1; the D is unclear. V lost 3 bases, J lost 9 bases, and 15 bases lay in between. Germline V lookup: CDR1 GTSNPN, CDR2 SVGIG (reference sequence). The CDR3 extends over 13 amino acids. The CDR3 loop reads CAWRGGPPSEQFF. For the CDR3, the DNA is TGTGCCTGGAGGGGTGGGCCCCCCAGTGAGCAGTTCTTC.

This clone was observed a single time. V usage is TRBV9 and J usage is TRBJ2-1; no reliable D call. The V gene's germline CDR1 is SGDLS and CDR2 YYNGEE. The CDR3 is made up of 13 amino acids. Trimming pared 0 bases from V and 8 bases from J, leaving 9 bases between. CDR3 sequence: CASSVGPSDEQFF. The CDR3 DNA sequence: TGTGCCAGCAGCGTAGGCCCCTCCGATGAGCAGTTCTTC. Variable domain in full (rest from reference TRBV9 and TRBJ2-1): DSGVTQTPKHLITATGQRVTLRCSPRSGDLSVYWYQQSLDQGLQFLIQYYNGEERAKGNILERFSAQQFPDLHSELNLSSLELGDSALYFCASSVGPSDEQFFGPGTRLTVL.